These 12 T cell receptor beta chains share one sample of origin, sequenced in a study of chemoradiotherapy in HPV16-positive cancers. Repertoires were generated with immunoSEQ multiplex PCR, while TCRdb's copy carries only in-frame clones and drops some. The sample comprises 8,600 or so clones, roughly 85% of which are singletons, and approximately 3.1% rests with the top ten. The sequencing here drew on tumor tissue, taken from a patient who underwent chemoradiotherapy. The source is a human donor with HPV-associated anogenital cancer.

The chain links TRBV28 to TRBJ1-1, with D maybe TRBD1 (5 bases). Germline V gene data show CDR1 as MDHEN and CDR2 as SYDVKM. The CDR3 length is 16 residues. V was cut by 4 bases and J by 5 bases, with 20 bases left in between. In nucleotides, the CDR3 is TGTGCCAGCAGTTCCCCTCCCTCGTTCAAGGGGACTGAAGCTTTCTTT. This translates into CASSSPPSFKGTEAFF. Together with reference TRBV28 and TRBJ1-1, the CDR3 gives the full variable domain: DVKVTQSSRYLVKRTGEKVFLECVQDMDHENMFWYRQDPGLGLRLIYFSYDVKMKEKGDIPEGYSVSREKKERFSLILESASTNQTSMYLCASSSPPSFKGTEAFFGQGTRLTVV.

This chain connects TRBV19 to TRBJ1-2; 7 bases agree with TRBD1. The V segment lost 3 bases and the J segment 5 bases; nucleotides outside the gene matches: 6. The CDR3 extends over 14 amino acids. Germline loops: CDR1 LNHDA, CDR2 SQIVND (reference sequence). The chain's CDR3 is CASSMGTAPYGYTF. The CDR3 coding sequence is TGTGCCAGTAGTATGGGGACAGCTCCTTATGGCTACACCTTC.

The chain uses TRBV19 and TRBJ2-6; 8 nucleotides match TRBD1. The CDR3 covers 16 residues. V shed 2 bases and J 1 base; nucleotides not matched to a gene: 1. Germline V gene lookup returns CDR1 LNHDA and CDR2 SQIVND (reference sequence). The CDR3 DNA reads as TGTGCCAGTAGTATAACAGGGGGGTCTGGGGCCAACGTCCTGACTTTC. Its protein is CASSITGGSGANVLTF.

Only one count was recorded for this clone. The V call is TRBV28, the J call TRBJ1-1; 9 positions match TRBD1. The V and J ends lost 5 bases and 9 bases, in that order; junction bases with no gene match: 10. This CDR3 spans 14 amino acids. CDR1 and CDR2 from the germline V gene are MDHEN and SYDVKM. Written as DNA, the CDR3 is TGTGCCAGCAGTCCGACCGGGACAGGGCCTAAAGCTTTCTTT. This translates into CASSPTGTGPKAFF.

The CDR3 DNA reads as TGCGCCAGCAGCCAAGATTGGGGCAGTAATCAGCCCCAGCATTTT. Encoded protein: CASSQDWGSNQPQHF. The V gene is TRBV4-1, the J gene TRBJ1-5; the D gene is possibly TRBD1 (5 bases). From germline, CDR1 is MGHRA and CDR2 YSYEKL. V gave up 0 bases and J gave up 4 bases, with 10 bases separating them. The CDR3 is made up of 15 amino acids.

The chain carries TRBV6-1 and TRBJ1-6; the D gene is possibly TRBD1 (5 bases). The germline V and J ends were trimmed by 1 base and 4 bases, with 11 bases remaining between them. In germline, CDR1 is MNHNS, CDR2 SASEGT. This CDR3 is built from 16 residues. Written as DNA, the CDR3 is TGTGCCAGCAGTGAAGAGAGGGGACGGTATAATTCACCCCTCCACTTT. This sequence encodes CASSEERGRYNSPLHF.

The J gene is TRBJ2-7, the V gene TRBV28; possibly TRBD2 for D (6 bases). The CDR3 is 14 amino acids. The V end lost 5 bases, the J end lost 6 bases, and 17 bases lay between the germline ends. Germline CDR1 and CDR2: MDHEN and SYDVKM. The CDR3 reads CASSLVRGISEQYF. The CDR3 coding sequence is TGTGCCAGCAGTCTAGTCCGGGGGATTTCCGAGCAGTACTTC.

The rearrangement joins TRBV2 to TRBJ2-1; no definite D call. V was trimmed by 6 bases and J by 3 bases, leaving 15 bases between them. Germline CDR1 reads SNHLY; CDR2 reads FYNNEI. This CDR3 contains 15 residues. The CDR3 DNA is TGTGCCAGCAGGCCCGAGGCTTCGTACTACAATGAGCAGTTCTTC. Encoded protein: CASRPEASYYNEQFF.

The chain joins TRBV5-6 to TRBJ1-4; D is ambiguous. Germline-derived CDR1 and CDR2 are SGHDT and YYEEEE. The CDR3 spans 13 residues. Trimming removed 4 bases from V and 7 bases from J, with 11 bases in between. CDR3 region: CASSLEFSEKLFF. CDR3 nucleotide sequence: TGTGCCAGCAGCCTGGAATTTAGTGAAAAACTGTTTTTT.

The chain joins TRBV6-1 to TRBJ2-5; 12 bases agree with TRBD2. V gave up 8 bases and J gave up 3 bases; unmatched junction bases: 1. Germline V lookup: CDR1 MNHNS, CDR2 SASEGT. The CDR3 has 13 amino acids. CDR3 sequence (DNA): TGTGCCAGCCGACTAGCGGGGGAAGAGACCCAGTACTTC. Amino acids: CASRLAGEETQYF.

The V gene is TRBV7-9, the J gene TRBJ2-5, with D tentatively TRBD2 (5 bases). CDR1 is SEHNR and CDR2 is FQNEAQ in the germline V gene (reference sequence). V gave up 7 bases and J gave up 2 bases, with 17 bases separating them. The CDR3 has 15 residues. The chain's CDR3 is CASTLAGMGQETQYF. In DNA form, the CDR3 reads TGTGCCAGCACCCTCGCGGGCATGGGGCAAGAGACCCAGTACTTC.

The chain links TRBV18 to TRBJ1-1; no firm D call. The CDR3 totals 13 residues. Germline assignment: CDR1 KGHSH and CDR2 LQKENI. With 3 bases removed from V and 1 base from J, the gap between germline ends came to 6 bases. Here the CDR3 DNA reads TGTGCCAGCTCACCGACGCCGAACACTGAAGCTTTCTTT. Translated, it gives CASSPTPNTEAFF.